The clone carrying this T cell receptor beta chain occurred many times. TCRdb recomputed calls from the 5' RACE reads with MiXCR, one row per CDR3 protein. The table includes 50,000 to 85,000 distinct CDR3 sequences, roughly 9% detected once. The sample originates from a study of early T cells in non-severe SARS-CoV-2 infection. On the study more broadly: Whole-blood bulk RNA, unsorted, was sequenced, and chains were unpaired.

The ends were cut back, 3 bases at V and 3 bases at J, with 11 bases in the middle. The CDR3 runs to 15 residues. Sample: whole blood. The TCR comes from an adult who was a healthcare worker with PCR-confirmed SARS-CoV-2 infection or an uninfected control (not recorded which). The rearrangement joins TRBV12-3 or TRBV12-4 to TRBJ2-2; the D gene is possibly TRBD2 (6 bases). DNA of the CDR3: TGTGCCAGCAGTTTTAGTGGGACTGACACCGGGGAGCTGTTTTTT. Translating it yields CASSFSGTDTGELFF.